Below are 30 T cell receptor beta chains sequenced from a single sample in a study of shared clonotypes between healthy human individuals. Only in-frame clones appear in the TCRdb table, and some are missing; sequencing was by immunoSEQ multiplex PCR. Of about 1 million clones in the sample, 75% were seen once. Sequencing input: memory CD4+ T cells sorted from blood. Specified subset: CD45RA-negative fraction. The receptors were sampled from a man aged 18 to 30 in good health.

The chain carries TRBV4-3 and TRBJ2-1; D could derive from TRBD1 or TRBD2 (5 bases each). In germline, CDR1 is LGHNA, CDR2 YSLEER. CDR3 length equals 17 residues. V lost 1 base to trimming and J lost 5 bases, with 18 bases between them. The CDR3 loop is CASSQVGWDVSNNEQFF. The CDR3 DNA sequence: TGCGCCAGCAGCCAAGTTGGGTGGGACGTCTCTAACAATGAGCAGTTCTTC.

The chain recombines TRBV7-2 with TRBJ1-1; 7 bases fit TRBD1. The CDR3 contains 15 residues. Germline V CDR1 and CDR2: SGHTA, FQGNSA. Trimming took 1 base from V and 2 from J; bases not matched to a gene: 4. The CDR3 here is CASSLVGGGNTEAFF. CDR3 coding DNA: TGTGCCAGCAGCTTAGTCGGAGGGGGCAACACTGAAGCTTTCTTT. The full variable domain, completed using reference TRBV7-2 and TRBJ1-1, is GAGVSQSPSNKVTEKGKDVELRCDPISGHTALYWYRQSLGQGLEFLIYFQGNSAPDKSGLPSDRFSAERTGGSVSTLTIQRTQQEDSAVYLCASSLVGGGNTEAFFGQGTRLTVV.

This clone has a handful of counts. The chain joins TRBV7-9 to TRBJ2-7; 12 nucleotides align to TRBD1. Looked up from germline, CDR1 is SEHNR and CDR2 is FQNEAQ (reference sequence). The length of the CDR3 is 15 residues. Trimming took 3 bases from V and 5 from J; bases not matched to a gene: 5. This CDR3 is CASSFGGQGANEQYF. The DNA for the CDR3 is TGTGCCAGCAGCTTCGGGGGACAGGGGGCGAACGAGCAGTACTTC.

This chain connects TRBV29-1 to TRBJ1-1, with D tentatively TRBD1 (5 bases). The germline V and J ends were trimmed by 6 bases and 4 bases, with 12 bases remaining between them. CDR3 size: 12 residues. Looked up from germline, CDR1 is SQVTM and CDR2 is ANQGSEA. The CDR3 here is CSVRDPGTEAFF. The CDR3 coding sequence is TGCAGCGTCCGGGACCCCGGCACTGAAGCTTTCTTT.

The rearrangement links TRBV4-1 to TRBJ2-3; D gene uncertain. The germline CDR1 and CDR2 sequences are MGHRA and YSYEKL. CDR3 length equals 14 residues. The V and J ends lost 1 base and 6 bases respectively, with 11 bases between them. DNA for the CDR3: TGCGCCAGCAGCCAAGTCCTATTATCGGATACGCAGTATTTT. Amino acid sequence: CASSQVLLSDTQYF.

The genes are TRBV10-1 and TRBJ2-3; D is possibly TRBD1 (6 bases). CDR3 size: 14 residues. V lost 5 bases, J lost 3 bases, and 12 bases lay in between. Germline values: CDR1 WNHNN, CDR2 SYGVQD (reference sequence). CDR3 DNA: TGCGCCAGCAGTTCAGGACAGATGACAGATACGCAGTATTTT. Its translation is CASSSGQMTDTQYF.

This sequence joins TRBV30 and TRBJ2-1; D remains ambiguous. Germline V gene sequence: CDR1 GTSNPN, CDR2 SVGIG (reference sequence). Trimming stripped 4 bases from V and 0 bases from J, with 10 bases between. The CDR3 consists of 14 residues. CDR3 residues: CAWIRPSSYNEQFF. Here the CDR3 DNA reads TGTGCCTGGATCCGCCCAAGCTCCTACAATGAGCAGTTCTTC.

This chain connects TRBV19 to TRBJ2-2, with D uncertain. The CDR3 consists of 17 residues. Trimming shortened V by 6 bases and J by 2 bases, and 19 bases separated the two germline ends. Germline V CDR1 and CDR2: LNHDA, SQIVND (reference sequence). The CDR3 coding sequence is TGTGCCAGTAGCCAAATTCCGGGCCTCCGAAACACCGGGGAGCTGTTTTTT. Its translation: CASSQIPGLRNTGELFF.

V and J are TRBV5-1 and TRBJ1-5, with 7 bases that match TRBD1. V shed 4 bases and J 1 base; nucleotides not matched to a gene: 20. Germline CDR1 SGHRS, CDR2 YFSETQ. This CDR3 has 20 amino acids. The chain's CDR3 is CASSQKYNRDSIWSNQPQHF. CDR3 DNA: TGCGCCAGCAGCCAAAAATATAACCGGGACAGCATTTGGAGCAATCAGCCCCAGCATTTT.

The genes are TRBV5-1 and TRBJ2-3; 8 bases agree with TRBD1. CDR3 size: 16 residues. The trim removed 1 base at V and 4 bases at J, leaving 8 bases unmatched. From germline, CDR1 is SGHRS and CDR2 YFSETQ. The CDR3 spells CASSLSGQAPSDTQYF. Written as DNA, the CDR3 is TGCGCCAGCAGCTTGTCGGGACAGGCCCCCTCAGATACGCAGTATTTT.

This sequence joins TRBV21-1 and TRBJ2-2; TRBD1 reflects the table's D call only, with no check against the DNA. TRBV21-1 has pseudogene status. The CDR3 has 16 residues. The CDR3 nucleotides are TGTGCCAGCAGCCAACGGACACAGGGGCGAACCGGGGAGCTGTTTTTT. Protein product: CASSQRTQGRTGELFF.

This sequence joins TRBV5-1 and TRBJ1-1; 7 positions agree with TRBD1. V shed 0 bases and J 1 base; nucleotides not matched to a gene: 3. The CDR3 contains 15 residues. Germline CDR1 reads SGHRS; CDR2 reads YFSETQ. Here the CDR3 DNA reads TGCGCCAGCAGCTTGGGGGACAGTAAGAACACTGAAGCTTTCTTT. It is translated as CASSLGDSKNTEAFF.

This clone has more than one count but fewer than ten. The CDR3 bases are TGTGCCAGCAGCGCCCAAAACAGGGCTCTCAACGGTGAAGCTTTCTTT. Translation gives CASSAQNRALNGEAFF. The rearrangement joins TRBV9 to TRBJ1-1; a possible D gene is TRBD1 (6 bases). The germline V and J ends were trimmed by 3 bases and 7 bases, with 22 bases remaining between them. Germline V gene sequence: CDR1 SGDLS, CDR2 YYNGEE. The CDR3 loop spans 16 amino acids.

This clone was seen a handful of times. The V and J genes are TRBV2 and TRBJ1-4; D is unresolved. V shed 2 bases and J shed 8 bases, with 12 bases lying between them. The CDR3 has 14 amino acids. The germline gives CDR1 SNHLY, CDR2 FYNNEI. The CDR3 sequence is CASSESPGKEKLFF. CDR3 nucleotides: TGTGCCAGCAGTGAATCCCCAGGAAAAGAAAAACTGTTTTTT.

The genes are TRBV5-4 and TRBJ2-3, with D possibly being TRBD2 (7 bases). CDR1 SGHNT and CDR2 YYREEE come from the germline V gene (reference sequence). The germline V and J ends were trimmed by 1 base and 2 bases, with 11 bases remaining between them. There are 15 residues in the CDR3. CDR3 amino acids: CASSLYRGATDTQYF. The CDR3 region has the DNA TGTGCCAGCAGCTTGTACCGGGGGGCCACAGATACGCAGTATTTT.

This clone has a handful of counts. This chain joins TRBV28 and TRBJ1-1, with 8 bases that match TRBD1. V lost 5 bases, J lost 3 bases, and 11 bases stayed unmatched. The germline CDR1 and CDR2 sequences are MDHEN and SYDVKM. This CDR3 spans 16 amino acids. The CDR3 DNA is TGTGCCAGCAGTCGTCCAGGGGGCTGGTATCACACTGAAGCTTTCTTT. Translation gives CASSRPGGWYHTEAFF.

V is TRBV29-1 and J is TRBJ1-3; a weak D match, TRBD1 (6 bases). The CDR3 has 19 residues. Trimming took off 6 bases at V and 0 bases at J, with 27 bases between the two ends. Germline assignment: CDR1 SQVTM and CDR2 ANQGSEA. The CDR3 reads CSVLGEGGLRRGSGNTIYF. Written as DNA, the CDR3 is TGCAGCGTATTGGGTGAGGGGGGTCTGAGACGAGGCTCTGGAAACACCATATATTTT.

This clone was found once. The same CDR3 also results from other DNA sequences found in this sample. The chain couples TRBV18 to TRBJ2-3; D unresolved. Germline V lookup: CDR1 KGHSH, CDR2 LQKENI. The CDR3 sequence is 13 residues long. Trimming removed 1 base at V and 4 bases at J, with 6 bases between. The CDR3 here is CASSPLIPDTQYF. CDR3 DNA: TGTGCCAGCTCACCACTTATCCCAGATACGCAGTATTTT.

The V call is TRBV5-1, the J call TRBJ2-7, with no clear D. The CDR3 covers 14 residues. Germline V CDR1 and CDR2: SGHRS, YFSETQ. Trimming took 4 bases from V and 2 from J, leaving 13 bases between them. The CDR3 nucleotides read TGCGCCAGCAGCCCCCCCGACGGCACCTACGAGCAGTACTTC. Translating gives CASSPPDGTYEQYF.

The genes are TRBV27 and TRBJ1-2, with D unresolved. This CDR3 comprises 13 residues. V lost 5 bases and J lost 7, with 14 bases in between. CDR1 and CDR2 from the germline V gene are MNHEY and SMNVEV (reference sequence). The chain's CDR3 is CASSTPSAPGYTF. The CDR3 region has the DNA TGTGCCAGCAGTACTCCTTCGGCGCCTGGCTACACCTTC.

The V gene is TRBV7-8, the J gene TRBJ2-7; D tentatively fits TRBD1 or TRBD2 (5 bases each). CDR3 length equals 14 residues. Germline CDR1 and CDR2: SGHVS and FQNEAQ. The ends were cut back, 11 bases at V and 5 bases at J, with 22 bases in the middle. CDR3 loop: CAGGPGLTPHEQYF. Written as DNA, the CDR3 is TGTGCCGGGGGACCGGGCCTTACCCCTCACGAGCAGTACTTC.

This clone was found a few times. This chain joins TRBV4-3 and TRBJ2-1, with D maybe TRBD2 (6 bases). Trimming took 0 bases from V and 3 from J, leaving 9 bases between them. Germline CDR1 is LGHNA and CDR2 is YSLEER. This CDR3 has 15 residues. The DNA of the CDR3 is TGCGCCAGCAGCCAAGAAAGGGACTTCTACAATGAGCAGTTCTTC. Residues: CASSQERDFYNEQFF.

The genes are TRBV4-2 and TRBJ1-2; D ambiguous. This CDR3 has 16 amino acids. CDR1 and CDR2 from the germline V gene are LGHNA and YNFKEQ. V was shortened by 0 bases and J by 3 bases, with 14 bases between the two germline ends. This CDR3 reads CASSQDRATTYYGYTF. CDR3 sequence (DNA): TGTGCCAGCAGCCAAGATAGGGCAACGACTTACTATGGCTACACCTTC.

Regarding this clone: Possible read error: a much larger clone is one base away. The same CDR3 is also encoded by other DNA sequences in this sample. The chain combines TRBV6-1 with TRBJ1-5; D is unclear. Germline CDR1 and CDR2: MNHNS and SASEGT. The V end lost 3 bases, the J end lost 0 bases, and 3 bases lay between the germline ends. The CDR3 totals 13 residues. The CDR3 loop reads CASSDNSNQPQHF. CDR3 DNA sequence: TGTGCCAGCAGTGATAATAGCAATCAGCCCCAGCATTTT.

This chain uses TRBV5-1 with TRBJ2-3, with D hard to call. V was clipped by 3 bases and J by 2 bases, with 7 bases between them. The length of the CDR3 is 13 residues. Germline CDR1 is SGHRS and CDR2 is YFSETQ. In DNA, the CDR3 is TGCGCCAGCAGCTCGGGCCCCACAGATACGCAGTATTTT. It specifies CASSSGPTDTQYF.

The chain employs TRBV19 and TRBJ2-6, with D unresolved. CDR1 LNHDA and CDR2 SQIVND come from the germline V gene (reference sequence). Trimming took off 7 bases at V and 0 bases at J, with 13 bases between the two ends. CDR3 length equals 16 residues. CDR3 DNA sequence: TGTGCCAGTAACTCTAACACACTCTCTGGGGCCAACGTCCTGACTTTC. Translated: CASNSNTLSGANVLTF.

This chain connects TRBV6-5 to TRBJ2-1, with D perhaps matching TRBD2 (5 bases). Trimming pared 4 bases from V and 10 bases from J, leaving 11 bases between. CDR1 MNHEY and CDR2 SVGAGI come from the germline V gene. The CDR3 length is 12 residues. CDR3: CASSSGSGEQFF. The CDR3 DNA sequence: TGTGCCAGCAGTTCAGGTTCGGGGGAGCAGTTCTTC.

J is TRBJ1-2 and V is TRBV6-4; weak D call: TRBD1 (5 bases). The CDR3 spans 15 residues. In germline, CDR1 is MRHNA, CDR2 SNTAGT. Trimming stripped 6 bases from V and 2 bases from J, with 16 bases between. CDR3 sequence (DNA): TGTGCCAGCAGGGCCGGGACCGAGGGGAACTATGGCTACACCTTC. Amino acids: CASRAGTEGNYGYTF.

The table lists this clone with a count of one. The chain links TRBV27 to TRBJ2-2; possible D gene TRBD2, 5 bases. V gave up 7 bases and J gave up 4 bases, with 13 bases separating them. CDR3 length: 14 amino acids. Germline values: CDR1 MNHEY, CDR2 SMNVEV (reference sequence). CDR3 sequence reads: CASTRTPPTGELFF. CDR3 nucleotides: TGTGCCAGCACCAGGACTCCTCCCACCGGGGAGCTGTTTTTT.

The chain recombines TRBV5-1 with TRBJ2-7; 7 bases fit TRBD1. V lost 7 bases, J lost 1 base, and 11 bases stayed unmatched. Per the germline V gene, CDR1 is SGHRS and CDR2 is YFSETQ. The CDR3 is 15 residues long. The CDR3 region has the DNA TGCGCCAGCGCCAAGACAGGGTCGGAATCCTACGAGCAGTACTTC. Its translation is CASAKTGSESYEQYF.